This is a list of T cell receptor beta chains from one sample in a study of blood T cell repertoires in COVID-19. The protocol was immunoSEQ multiplex PCR, while the TCRdb copy is restricted to in-frame clones and leaves out a portion. Among about 59,000 clones, 75% to 85% were seen once, and the ten largest hold about 16%. Material: peripheral blood. Receptors originate from a human donor in a cohort sampled during active COVID-19. Each CDR3 is given with its conserved first and last residue. Each record gives: CDR3 DNA, CDR3 protein, V gene, D gene, J gene, clone size. A D gene is named only where the DNA matches it firmly. Size is stated for part of the rows, as once, few or many counts, or as a class when the clone is expanded.

TGTGCCAGTAGTATTGGGTGGAGCGCATCCATGAACACTGAAGCTTTCTTT,CASSIGWSASMNTEAFF,TRBV19,NA,TRBJ1-1,NA
TGTGCCAGTAGTAACCCTCTCCCCAGTAAGCAGTACTTC,CASSNPLPSKQYF,TRBV19,NA,TRBJ2-7,NA
TGTGCCAGCAGTTGGGACAGGGGATCCGGGGCCAACGTCCTGACTTTC,CASSWDRGSGANVLTF,TRBV27,TRBD1,TRBJ2-6,NA
TGTGCCAGCAGTGGGACTAGCGGGGGGGCCACGCAGTATTTT,CASSGTSGGATQYF,TRBV2,TRBD2,TRBJ2-3,NA
TGTGCCAGCACTAACCAAGAGACCCAGTACTTC,CASTNQETQYF,TRBV2,NA,TRBJ2-5,NA
TGTGCCTGGAGTGTTGGGTCTGGAGTCCGGCGGCTTGAAAAACTGTTTTTT,CAWSVGSGVRRLEKLFF,TRBV30,NA,TRBJ1-4,NA
TGTGCCAGCAGCCCCCGACAGGGCGGAGAGACCCAGTACTTC,CASSPRQGGETQYF,TRBV13,TRBD1,TRBJ2-5,NA
TGTGCCAGCACCCTTCAGGGGGAAGAGCAGTACTTC,CASTLQGEEQYF,TRBV28,TRBD1,TRBJ2-7,NA
TGTGCCAGCAGTTCCCGATCGCCCGGGACAGGTGAAGCTTTCTTT,CASSSRSPGTGEAFF,TRBV27,TRBD1,TRBJ1-1,NA
TGTGCCAGCAGCTTTGGACAGGGGACCTACGAGCAGTACTTC,CASSFGQGTYEQYF,TRBV7-2,TRBD1,TRBJ2-7,NA
TGTGCCAGCAGCTTAGATCGTGCAGGGCGGACAGATACGCAGTATTTT,CASSLDRAGRTDTQYF,TRBV7-2,NA,TRBJ2-3,NA
TGTGCCAGCACCCGGACAGCCCAAGAGACCCAGTACTTC,CASTRTAQETQYF,TRBV6-5,NA,TRBJ2-5,NA
TGTGCCAGCAGTGAAGTTGGGCCCCCGGATACGCAGTATTTT,CASSEVGPPDTQYF,TRBV6-1,NA,TRBJ2-3,NA
TGTGCCAGTAGTATTCTAGCGGGGAAGTTCTTC,CASSILAGKFF,TRBV19,TRBD2,TRBJ2-1,NA
TGTGCCAGCAGCGCCGGACTAGCGGGGGGGCCGGCCTACGAGCAGTACTTC,CASSAGLAGGPAYEQYF,TRBV9,TRBD2,TRBJ2-7,NA
TGTGCCAGCCGGAGTGGACAGGGCTCCTATAATTCACCCCTCCACTTT,CASRSGQGSYNSPLHF,TRBV7-2,TRBD1,TRBJ1-6,NA
TGTGCCAGCAGGCCGATAGGGGGCACTGAAGCTTTCTTT,CASRPIGGTEAFF,TRBV12-3/TRBV12-4,NA,TRBJ1-1,NA
TGTGCCAGCAGCCCCTCAACAGGGTTGAAAAACACCATATATTTT,CASSPSTGLKNTIYF,TRBV7-9,NA,TRBJ1-3,few
TGTGCCTGGAGTGGGACAGGGTTGGATAATTCACCCCTCCACTTT,CAWSGTGLDNSPLHF,TRBV30,TRBD1,TRBJ1-6,NA
TGTGCCAGCAGTGTACAGCGGGGGGGGCTACCATTCTCCTACGAGCAGTACTTC,CASSVQRGGLPFSYEQYF,TRBV2,TRBD2,TRBJ2-7,NA
TGTGCTAGTGGTTTGGGGGACAGGGGGGACGAGCAGTACTTC,CASGLGDRGDEQYF,TRBV12-5,TRBD1,TRBJ2-7,NA
TGCGCCAGCAGCCCGAGCTCGGGGGACACCATATATTTT,CASSPSSGDTIYF,TRBV4-3,NA,TRBJ1-3,NA
TGTGCCAGCAGCGCAGACTACCGGTCGTACTACGAGCAGTACTTC,CASSADYRSYYEQYF,TRBV7-2,NA,TRBJ2-7,once
TGCGCCAGCAGCCAAAGCAGGGGGCGCGGCACTGAAGCTTTCTTT,CASSQSRGRGTEAFF,TRBV4-1,TRBD1,TRBJ1-1,medium-sized
TGTGCCAGCAGTGGATTAGCACCGACCCAGTACTTC,CASSGLAPTQYF,TRBV2,NA,TRBJ2-5,once
TGCGCCAGCAGCTTGGGTAAGGGACAGGGCCAAGAGACCCAGTACTTC,CASSLGKGQGQETQYF,TRBV5-1,TRBD1,TRBJ2-5,NA
TGTGCCAGCTCACCACAGGGGTCGAACTACGAGCAGTACTTC,CASSPQGSNYEQYF,TRBV18,NA,TRBJ2-7,NA
TGTGCCAACTGGGACAGCTCCTATAATTCACCCCTCCACTTT,CANWDSSYNSPLHF,TRBV2,TRBD1,TRBJ1-6,NA
TGTGCCAGCAGCCCCCAGGGACAACTCTATGGCTACACCTTC,CASSPQGQLYGYTF,TRBV11-2,NA,TRBJ1-2,few
TGTGCCAGCTCAGCCCAGGGTGGAGCAGATACGCAGTATTTT,CASSAQGGADTQYF,TRBV18,NA,TRBJ2-3,NA